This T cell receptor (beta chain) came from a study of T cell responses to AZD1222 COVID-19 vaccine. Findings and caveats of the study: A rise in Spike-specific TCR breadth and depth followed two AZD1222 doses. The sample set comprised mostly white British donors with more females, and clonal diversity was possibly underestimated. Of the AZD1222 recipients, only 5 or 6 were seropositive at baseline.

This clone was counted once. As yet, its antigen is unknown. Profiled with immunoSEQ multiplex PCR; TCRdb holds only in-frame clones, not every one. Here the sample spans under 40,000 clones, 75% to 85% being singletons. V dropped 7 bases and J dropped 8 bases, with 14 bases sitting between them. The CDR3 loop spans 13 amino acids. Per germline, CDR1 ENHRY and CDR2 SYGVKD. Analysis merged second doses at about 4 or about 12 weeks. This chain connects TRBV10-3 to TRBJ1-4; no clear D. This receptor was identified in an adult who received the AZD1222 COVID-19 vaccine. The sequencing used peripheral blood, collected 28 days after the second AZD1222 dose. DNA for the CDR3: TGTGCCATCAAGGGCCCGGGAGGCGAAAAACTGTTTTTT. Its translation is CAIKGPGGEKLFF.